A single TCR beta chain is shown here with its context. Its antigen is not identified. The source of the sample is a study of shared clonotypes between healthy human individuals. Study background: There were three CD4 naive, three CD4 memory, two CD8 naive and one CD8 memory plates per donor.

V lost 2 bases and J 2 bases, leaving 12 bases between the germline ends. The germline CDR1 and CDR2 sequences are LGHNA and YSLEER. The CDR3 is 15 amino acids. Terminally differentiated effector memory CD45RA+ cells were excluded by CCR7 positive selection of CD45RO-negative cells. Whole-study results and caveats: Sampling involved blood alone; tissue repertoires likely differ. Clonotypes shared by all four donors outscored non-shared clonotypes in generation probability. Naive subsets tended to show greater estimated richness than memory subsets.

The protocol was immunoSEQ multiplex PCR, while the TCRdb copy is restricted to in-frame clones and leaves out a portion. The sample consists of approximately 2,200,000 clones, 85% to 95% of them appearing once. The TCR comes from a man between 18 and 35 years old in good health. Some clones in this sample may be carry-over from other donors' samples. The V gene is TRBV4-3, the J gene TRBJ2-5; possible D gene TRBD1, 6 bases. Sequences were obtained from naive CD8+ T cells from PBMCs. The CDR3 loop reads CASSQLTGTQETQYF. The CDR3 nucleotides are TGCGCCAGCAGCCAATTAACCGGGACACAAGAGACCCAGTACTTC.